Ten or more counts support the clone carrying this T cell receptor (beta chain). A single base separates this from a much larger clone, so it may be a read error. Here the CDR3 omits its conserved ending phenylalanine or tryptophan, so a read error is the likely source. TCRdb independently ran MiXCR on the PCR reads; one entry per CDR3 protein. The data contain about 24,000 distinct CDR3 sequences, around 40% of them singletons. The sample comes from a study of tumor-infiltrating lymphocytes in oesophageal squamous cell carcinoma. The germline V gene has CDR1 SGHTA and CDR2 FQGNSA. The CDR3 consists of 14 residues. The V and J ends lost 6 bases and 8 bases, in that order; junction bases with no gene match: 7.

The source of this sequence is a male donor with esophageal squamous cell carcinoma. The chain has TRBV7-2 and TRBJ2-1, with 10 bases aligning to TRBD1. Input material: esophageal tumor tissue. The CDR3 sequence is CASRPGTGADEQFL. The CDR3 DNA sequence: TGTGCCAGCAGACCCGGGACAGGGGCCGATGAGCAGTTCCTC.